The 5 T cell receptor beta chains below come from one sample, sequenced in a study of OX40 agonist ivuxolimab in advanced cancers. Libraries were prepared through the immunoSEQ multiplex PCR assay. Not all clones reach the TCRdb copy of this immuneACCESS table, which keeps in-frame sequences only. Checked studies attribute under half of the gap to unresolved V genes and leave the rest unexplained. Counted in this sample were approximately 49,000 clones; around 85% of them appeared once. The top ten hold roughly 1.1% of the sample. The sequences come from CD4+ or CD8+ T cells sorted from blood, collected in a trial of the OX40 agonist ivuxolimab. These receptors were collected from an adult with an advanced solid tumor such as melanoma, head and neck, liver or kidney cancer.

As for this clone: The same CDR3 can be traced to other DNA sequences in this sample. The chain uses TRBV18 and TRBJ2-7, with 9 nucleotides matching TRBD1. Germline CDR1 and CDR2: KGHSH and LQKENI. Trimming at V came to 6 bases and at J to 2 bases, leaving 5 bases not matched to a gene. This CDR3 region has 14 residues. CDR3 bases: TGTGCCAGCTCCCCGGGACAGGGTCCCTACGAGCAGTACTTC. Its translation is CASSPGQGPYEQYF.

The chain links TRBV7-9 to TRBJ2-2, with D maybe TRBD2 (5 bases). V was trimmed by 1 base and J by 4 bases, leaving 7 bases between them. Germline CDR1 reads SEHNR; CDR2 reads FQNEAQ (reference sequence). This CDR3 comprises 14 residues. In nucleotides, the CDR3 is TGTGCCAGCAGCTTAGGTGGGAGCACCGGGGAGCTGTTTTTT. Protein product: CASSLGGSTGELFF.

This clone was seen a single time. The V and J genes are TRBV9 and TRBJ2-1; TRBD2 matches 7 bases. With 3 bases clipped from V and 0 bases from J, the junction kept 9 bases outside the gene matches. This CDR3 spans 17 amino acids. The germline gives CDR1 SGDLS, CDR2 YYNGEE. Written as DNA, the CDR3 is TGTGCCAGCAGCGCCCTCGGCGGGGGTAGCTCCTACAATGAGCAGTTCTTC. The encoded protein is CASSALGGGSSYNEQFF. The variable domain in full, with the rest retrieved from reference TRBV9 and TRBJ2-1, is DSGVTQTPKHLITATGQRVTLRCSPRSGDLSVYWYQQSLDQGLQFLIQYYNGEERAKGNILERFSAQQFPDLHSELNLSSLELGDSALYFCASSALGGGSSYNEQFFGPGTRLTVL.

J is TRBJ2-2 and V is TRBV5-1; D unclear. Germline-derived CDR1 and CDR2 are SGHRS and YFSETQ. This CDR3 is built from 16 residues. Trimming left V 4 bases short and J 3 bases short, with 16 bases between. The CDR3 nucleotides are TGCGCCAGCAGCCCCCATACACGGACGGACACCGGGGAGCTGTTTTTT. Its translation: CASSPHTRTDTGELFF.

V is TRBV6-5 and J is TRBJ2-7; 9 bases map to TRBD2. With 0 bases clipped from V and 7 bases from J, the junction kept 10 bases outside the gene matches. This CDR3 has 16 residues. Germline V lookup: CDR1 MNHEY, CDR2 SVGAGI. The CDR3 here is CASSYSASGTGWEQYF. CDR3 nucleotide sequence: TGTGCCAGCAGTTACTCAGCTAGCGGGACTGGTTGGGAGCAGTACTTC.